This TCR beta chain was recorded in a study of cytomegalovirus exposure and HLA in healthy donors. Study-level information: Earlier, roughly 180 million T cells were analyzed, and about 100 million unique TCR beta sequences were found among them.

PCR was performed using 60 Vbeta and 13 Jbeta primers. This table comes from immunoSEQ multiplex PCR, and its TCRdb copy is limited to in-frame clones, with some not included. The sample consists of about 160,000 clones, about two thirds of them appearing once. On this clone: Its antigen remains unknown.

Notes on the study in general: An analysis done earlier found most TCR beta V segments productive about 87% or about 30% of the time. Donor immune exposure was known only as CMV serostatus. Later on, a genetic analysis was performed. It linked a missense variant in DCLRE1C with V- and J-gene trimming of TCR beta.

CDR1 and CDR2 from the germline V gene are SEHNR and FQNEAQ (reference sequence). V gave up 4 bases and J gave up 8 bases, with 23 bases separating them. The CDR3 runs 16 residues. Specimen: PBMCs. The chain has TRBV7-9 and TRBJ1-2; a possible D gene is TRBD1 (6 bases). The receptor was derived from a woman younger than 45 in good health and CMV-seronegative. CDR3 in amino acids: CASSSSGIKGGYGYTF. DNA for the CDR3: TGTGCCAGCAGCTCATCCGGCATTAAAGGGGGTTACGGCTACACCTTC.